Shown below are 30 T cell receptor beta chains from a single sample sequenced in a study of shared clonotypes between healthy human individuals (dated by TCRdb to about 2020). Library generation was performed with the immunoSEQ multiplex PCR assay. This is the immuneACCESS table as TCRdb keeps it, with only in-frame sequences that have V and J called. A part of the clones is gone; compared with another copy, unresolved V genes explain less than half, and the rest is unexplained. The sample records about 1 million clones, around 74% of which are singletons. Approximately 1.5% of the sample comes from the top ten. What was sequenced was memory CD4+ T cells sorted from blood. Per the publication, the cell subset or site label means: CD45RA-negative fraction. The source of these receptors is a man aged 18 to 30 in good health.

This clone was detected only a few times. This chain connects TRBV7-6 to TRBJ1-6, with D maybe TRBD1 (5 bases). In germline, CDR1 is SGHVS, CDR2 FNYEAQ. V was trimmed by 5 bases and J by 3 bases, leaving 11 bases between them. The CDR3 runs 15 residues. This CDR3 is CASSPRTLYNSPLHF. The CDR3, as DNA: TGTGCCAGCAGCCCTAGGACACTCTATAATTCACCCCTCCACTTT.

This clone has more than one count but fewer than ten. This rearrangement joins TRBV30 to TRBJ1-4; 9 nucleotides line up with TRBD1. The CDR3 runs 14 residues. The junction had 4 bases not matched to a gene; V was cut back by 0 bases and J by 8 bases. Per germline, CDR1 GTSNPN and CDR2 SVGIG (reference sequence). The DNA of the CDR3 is TGTGCCTGGAGTGTTGGGACAGGGCTCGAAAAACTGTTTTTT. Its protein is CAWSVGTGLEKLFF.

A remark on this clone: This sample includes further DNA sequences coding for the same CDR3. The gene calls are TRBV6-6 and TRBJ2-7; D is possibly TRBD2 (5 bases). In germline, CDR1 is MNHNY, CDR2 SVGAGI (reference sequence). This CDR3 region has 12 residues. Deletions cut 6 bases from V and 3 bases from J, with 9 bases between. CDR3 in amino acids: CASSPGGYEQYF. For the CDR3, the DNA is TGTGCCAGCAGCCCCGGAGGCTACGAGCAGTACTTC.

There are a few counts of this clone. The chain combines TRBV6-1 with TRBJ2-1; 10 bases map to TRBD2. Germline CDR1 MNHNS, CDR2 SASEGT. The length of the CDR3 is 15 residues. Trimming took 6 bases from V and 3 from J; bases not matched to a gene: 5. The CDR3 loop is CASSGLADIYNEQFF. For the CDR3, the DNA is TGTGCCAGCAGCGGACTAGCGGATATCTACAATGAGCAGTTCTTC.

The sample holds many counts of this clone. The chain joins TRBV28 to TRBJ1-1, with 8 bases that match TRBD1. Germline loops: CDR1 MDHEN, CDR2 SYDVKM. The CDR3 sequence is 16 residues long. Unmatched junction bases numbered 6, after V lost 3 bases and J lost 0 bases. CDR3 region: CASSLNRGFMNTEAFF. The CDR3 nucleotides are TGTGCCAGCAGTTTGAACAGGGGGTTCATGAACACTGAAGCTTTCTTT. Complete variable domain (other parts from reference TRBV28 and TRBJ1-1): DVKVTQSSRYLVKRTGEKVFLECVQDMDHENMFWYRQDPGLGLRLIYFSYDVKMKEKGDIPEGYSVSREKKERFSLILESASTNQTSMYLCASSLNRGFMNTEAFFGQGTRLTVV.

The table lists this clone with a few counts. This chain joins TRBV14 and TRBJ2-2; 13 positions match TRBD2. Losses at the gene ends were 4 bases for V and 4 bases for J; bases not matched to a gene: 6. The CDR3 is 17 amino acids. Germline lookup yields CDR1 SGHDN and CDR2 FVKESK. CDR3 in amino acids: CASSPLAGGHGTGELFF. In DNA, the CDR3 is TGTGCCAGCAGCCCACTAGCGGGAGGGCATGGCACCGGGGAGCTGTTTTTT.

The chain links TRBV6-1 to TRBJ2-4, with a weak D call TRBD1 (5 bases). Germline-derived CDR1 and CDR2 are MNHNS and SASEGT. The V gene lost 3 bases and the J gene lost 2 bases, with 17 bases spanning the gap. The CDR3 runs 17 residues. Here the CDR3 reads CASSEMTPRTPKNIQYF. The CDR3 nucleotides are TGTGCCAGCAGTGAGATGACACCGAGGACACCCAAAAACATTCAGTACTTC.

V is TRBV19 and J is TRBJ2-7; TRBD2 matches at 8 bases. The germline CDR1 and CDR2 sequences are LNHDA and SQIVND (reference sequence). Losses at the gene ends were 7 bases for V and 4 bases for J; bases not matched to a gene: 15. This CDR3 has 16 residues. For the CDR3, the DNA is TGTGCCAGTACCGATGCTGGGACTAGAGGGAGTTACGAGCAGTACTTC. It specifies CASTDAGTRGSYEQYF.

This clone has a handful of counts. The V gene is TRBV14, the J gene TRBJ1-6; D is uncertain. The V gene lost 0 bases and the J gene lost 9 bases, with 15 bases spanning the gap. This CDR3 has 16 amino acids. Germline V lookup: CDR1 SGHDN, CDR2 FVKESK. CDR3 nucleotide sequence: TGTGCCAGCAGCCAAGATAACTTCTTAAAGCGTTCACCCCTCCACTTT. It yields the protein CASSQDNFLKRSPLHF.

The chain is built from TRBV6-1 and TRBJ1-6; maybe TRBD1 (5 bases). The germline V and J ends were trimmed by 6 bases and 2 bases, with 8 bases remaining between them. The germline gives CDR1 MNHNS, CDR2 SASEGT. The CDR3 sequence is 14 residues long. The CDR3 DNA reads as TGTGCCAGCAGCGCGGGGGCCTATAATTCACCCCTCCACTTT. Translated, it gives CASSAGAYNSPLHF.

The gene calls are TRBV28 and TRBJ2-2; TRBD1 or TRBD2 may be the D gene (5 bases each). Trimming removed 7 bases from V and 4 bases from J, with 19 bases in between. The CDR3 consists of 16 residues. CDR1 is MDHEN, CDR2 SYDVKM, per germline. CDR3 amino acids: CASTKPGRKFTGELFF. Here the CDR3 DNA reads TGTGCCAGCACGAAACCGGGACGAAAGTTCACCGGGGAGCTGTTTTTT.

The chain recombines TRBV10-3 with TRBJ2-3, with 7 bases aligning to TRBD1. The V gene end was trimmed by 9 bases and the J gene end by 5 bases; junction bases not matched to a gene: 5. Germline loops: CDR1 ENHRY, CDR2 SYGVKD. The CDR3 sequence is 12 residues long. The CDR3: CAIRGREDTQYF. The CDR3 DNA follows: TGTGCCATAAGGGGGCGCGAAGATACGCAGTATTTT.

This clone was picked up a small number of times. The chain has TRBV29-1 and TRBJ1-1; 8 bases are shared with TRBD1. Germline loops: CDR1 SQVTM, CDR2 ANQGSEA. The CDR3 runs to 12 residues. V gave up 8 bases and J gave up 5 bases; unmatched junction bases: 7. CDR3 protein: CSFGQGGTEAFF. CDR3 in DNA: TGCAGCTTCGGACAGGGCGGGACTGAAGCTTTCTTT.

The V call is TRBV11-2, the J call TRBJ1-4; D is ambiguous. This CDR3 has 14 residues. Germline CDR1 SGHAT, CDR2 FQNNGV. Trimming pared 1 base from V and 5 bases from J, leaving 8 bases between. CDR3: CASSLGTRNEKLFF. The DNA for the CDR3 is TGTGCCAGCAGCTTAGGTACCCGGAATGAAAAACTGTTTTTT.

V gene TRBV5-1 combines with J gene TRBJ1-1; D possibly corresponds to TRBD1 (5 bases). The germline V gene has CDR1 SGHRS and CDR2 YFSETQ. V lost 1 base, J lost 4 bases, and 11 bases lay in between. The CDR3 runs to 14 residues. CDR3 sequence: CASSLSGASTEAFF. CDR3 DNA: TGCGCCAGCAGCTTGTCCGGGGCTAGCACTGAAGCTTTCTTT. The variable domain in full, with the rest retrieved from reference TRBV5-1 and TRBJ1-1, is KAGVTQTPRYLIKTRGQQVTLSCSPISGHRSVSWYQQTPGQGLQFLFEYFSETQRNKGNFPGRFSGRQFSNSRSEMNVSTLELGDSALYLCASSLSGASTEAFFGQGTRLTVV.

CDR3: CASSLSGGAADTQYF. The CDR3 DNA reads TGTGCCAGCAGCTTAAGCGGGGGGGCGGCAGATACGCAGTATTTT. The chain has TRBV7-9 and TRBJ2-3; 10 bases map to TRBD2. The CDR3 is made up of 15 amino acids. The J segment lost 4 bases and the V segment lost 2 bases, leaving 3 bases of the junction unmatched. Germline V lookup: CDR1 SEHNR, CDR2 FQNEAQ (reference sequence). Combining the CDR3 with reference TRBV7-9 and TRBJ2-3 gives the whole variable domain DTGVSQNPRHKITKRGQNVTFRCDPISEHNRLYWYRQTLGQGPEFLTYFQNEAQLEKSRLLSDRFSAERPKGSFSTLEIQRTEQGDSAMYLCASSLSGGAADTQYFGPGTRLTVL.

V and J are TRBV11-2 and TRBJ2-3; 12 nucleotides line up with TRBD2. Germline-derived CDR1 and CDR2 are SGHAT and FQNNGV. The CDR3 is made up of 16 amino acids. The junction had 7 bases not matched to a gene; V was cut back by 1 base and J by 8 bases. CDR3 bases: TGTGCCAGCAGCTTAGCACTAGCGGGGGGCGCAGGTACGCAGTATTTT. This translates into CASSLALAGGAGTQYF.

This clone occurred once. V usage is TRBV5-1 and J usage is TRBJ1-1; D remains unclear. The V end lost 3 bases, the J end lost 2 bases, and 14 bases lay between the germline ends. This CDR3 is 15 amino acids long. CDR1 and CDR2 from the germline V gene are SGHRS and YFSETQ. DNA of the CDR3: TGCGCCAGCAGCTCCCCGGAGATCGGCAACACTGAAGCTTTCTTT. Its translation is CASSSPEIGNTEAFF.

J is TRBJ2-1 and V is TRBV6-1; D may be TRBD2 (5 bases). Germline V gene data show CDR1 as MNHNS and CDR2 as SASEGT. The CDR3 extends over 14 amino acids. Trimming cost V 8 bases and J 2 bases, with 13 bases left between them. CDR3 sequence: CASHEQTTYNEQFF. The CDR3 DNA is TGTGCCAGCCACGAGCAGACTACCTACAATGAGCAGTTCTTC.

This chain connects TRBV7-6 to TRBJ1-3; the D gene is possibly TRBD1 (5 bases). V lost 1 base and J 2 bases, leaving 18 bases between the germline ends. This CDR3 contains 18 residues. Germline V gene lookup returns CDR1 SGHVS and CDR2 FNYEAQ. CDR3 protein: CASSLGMGRRRAGNTIYF. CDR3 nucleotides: TGTGCCAGCAGCTTAGGAATGGGACGAAGGAGAGCTGGAAACACCATATATTTT. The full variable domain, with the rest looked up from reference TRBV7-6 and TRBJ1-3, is GAGVSQSPRYKVTKRGQDVALRCDPISGHVSLYWYRQALGQGPEFLTYFNYEAQQDKSGLPNDRFSAERPEGSISTLTIQRTEQRDSAMYRCASSLGMGRRRAGNTIYFGEGSWLTVV.

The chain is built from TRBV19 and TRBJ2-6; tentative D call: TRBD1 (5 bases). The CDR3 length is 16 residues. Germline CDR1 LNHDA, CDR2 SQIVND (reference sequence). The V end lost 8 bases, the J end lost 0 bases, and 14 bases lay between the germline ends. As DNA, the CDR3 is TGTGCCAGTCCATGGACATGGGGCTCTGGGGCCAACGTCCTGACTTTC. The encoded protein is CASPWTWGSGANVLTF. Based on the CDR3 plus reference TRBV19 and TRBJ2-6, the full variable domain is DGGITQSPKYLFRKEGQNVTLSCEQNLNHDAMYWYRQDPGQGLRLIYYSQIVNDFQKGDIAEGYSVSREKKESFPLTVTSAQKNPTAFYLCASPWTWGSGANVLTFGAGSRLTVL.

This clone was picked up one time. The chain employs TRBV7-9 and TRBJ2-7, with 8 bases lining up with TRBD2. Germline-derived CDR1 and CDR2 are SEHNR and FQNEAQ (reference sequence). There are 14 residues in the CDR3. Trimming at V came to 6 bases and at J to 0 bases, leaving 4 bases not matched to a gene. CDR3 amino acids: CASRISGSSYEQYF. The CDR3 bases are TGTGCCAGCAGGATAAGCGGGAGCTCCTACGAGCAGTACTTC.

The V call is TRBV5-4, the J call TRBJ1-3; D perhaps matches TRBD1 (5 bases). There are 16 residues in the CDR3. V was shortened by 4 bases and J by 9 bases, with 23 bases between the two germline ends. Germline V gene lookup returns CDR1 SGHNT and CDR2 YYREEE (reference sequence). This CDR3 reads CASSREQGGRFGTIYF. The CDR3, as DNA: TGTGCCAGCAGCCGGGAGCAGGGCGGGAGATTTGGCACCATATATTTT. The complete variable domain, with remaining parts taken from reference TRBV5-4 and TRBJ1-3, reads ETGVTQSPTHLIKTRGQQVTLRCSSQSGHNTVSWYQQALGQGPQFIFQYYREEENGRGNFPPRFSGLQFPNYSSELNVNALELDDSALYLCASSREQGGRFGTIYFGEGSWLTVV.

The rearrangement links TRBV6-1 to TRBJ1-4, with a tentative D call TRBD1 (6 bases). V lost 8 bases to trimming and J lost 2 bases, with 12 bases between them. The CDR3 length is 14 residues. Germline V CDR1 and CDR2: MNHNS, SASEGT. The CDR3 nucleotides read TGTGCCAGCCGAAGGGACACCACTAATGAAAAACTGTTTTTT. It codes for CASRRDTTNEKLFF.

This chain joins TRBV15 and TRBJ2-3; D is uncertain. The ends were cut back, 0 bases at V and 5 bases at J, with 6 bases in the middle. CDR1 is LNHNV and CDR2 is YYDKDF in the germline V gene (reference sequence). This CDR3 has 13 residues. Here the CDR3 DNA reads TGTGCCACCAGCAGAGATCTGGGAGATACGCAGTATTTT. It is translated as CATSRDLGDTQYF.

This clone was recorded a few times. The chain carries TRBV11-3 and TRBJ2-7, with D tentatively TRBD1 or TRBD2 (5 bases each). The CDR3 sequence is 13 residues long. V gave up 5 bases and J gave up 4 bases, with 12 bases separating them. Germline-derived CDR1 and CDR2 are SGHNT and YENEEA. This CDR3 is CASSLGPTYEQYF. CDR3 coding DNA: TGTGCCAGCAGCCTGGGACCGACATACGAGCAGTACTTC.

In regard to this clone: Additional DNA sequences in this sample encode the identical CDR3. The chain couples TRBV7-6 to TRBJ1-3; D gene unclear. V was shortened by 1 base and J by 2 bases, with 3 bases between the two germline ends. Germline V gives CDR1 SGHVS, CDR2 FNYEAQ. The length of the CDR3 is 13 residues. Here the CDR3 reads CASSLGAGNTIYF. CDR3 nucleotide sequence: TGTGCCAGCAGCTTAGGGGCTGGAAACACCATATATTTT.

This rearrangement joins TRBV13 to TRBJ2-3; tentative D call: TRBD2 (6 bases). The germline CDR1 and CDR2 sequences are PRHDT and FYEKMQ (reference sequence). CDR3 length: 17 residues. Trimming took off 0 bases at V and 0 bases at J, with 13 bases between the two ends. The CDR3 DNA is TGTGCCAGCAGCTTAGGGGTCAAGGCGGGGAGCACAGATACGCAGTATTTT. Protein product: CASSLGVKAGSTDTQYF.

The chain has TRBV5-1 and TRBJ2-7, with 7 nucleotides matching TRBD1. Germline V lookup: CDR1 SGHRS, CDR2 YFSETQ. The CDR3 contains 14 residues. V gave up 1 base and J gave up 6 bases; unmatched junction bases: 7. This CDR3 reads CASSLSTGSTEQYF. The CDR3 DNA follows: TGCGCCAGCAGCTTGTCGACAGGGAGTACCGAGCAGTACTTC.

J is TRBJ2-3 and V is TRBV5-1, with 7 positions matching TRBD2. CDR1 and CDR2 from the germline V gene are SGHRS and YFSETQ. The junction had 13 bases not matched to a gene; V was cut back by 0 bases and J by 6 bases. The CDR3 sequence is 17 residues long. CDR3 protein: CASSLDLRGFVGDTQYF. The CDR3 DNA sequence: TGCGCCAGCAGCTTGGATTTGCGGGGGTTCGTTGGGGATACGCAGTATTTT.